This T cell receptor (beta chain) was captured by sequencing in a study of T cell responses to AZD1222 COVID-19 vaccine. Only in-frame clones appear in the TCRdb table, and some are missing; sequencing was by immunoSEQ multiplex PCR. The sample consists of 140,000 to 150,000 clones, under 95% of them appearing once. Germline V lookup: CDR1 LGHNA, CDR2 YSLEER. There are 14 residues in the CDR3. J was trimmed by 7 bases and V by 4 bases; bases with no gene match: 8. With regard to this clone: Its target is not known.

Findings and caveats of the study: Donors were chiefly white British, with a greater number of females, and clonal diversity was perhaps underestimated. CD4 TCRs covered the whole spike, strongest at regions 160-218 and 743-854. Unmutated variant regions are reportedly targeted by nearly half of spike-specific TCRs.

The V call is TRBV4-3, the J call TRBJ2-7, with 9 nucleotides matching TRBD1. The sample consisted of peripheral blood, taken 28 days after the second dose of the MenACWY control vaccine. The sequence was collected from an adult who received the MenACWY meningococcal vaccine as a control. CDR3 in amino acids: CASSPTGGGGEQYF. The CDR3 DNA reads as TGCGCCAGCAGCCCGACAGGGGGTGGAGGTGAGCAGTACTTC.